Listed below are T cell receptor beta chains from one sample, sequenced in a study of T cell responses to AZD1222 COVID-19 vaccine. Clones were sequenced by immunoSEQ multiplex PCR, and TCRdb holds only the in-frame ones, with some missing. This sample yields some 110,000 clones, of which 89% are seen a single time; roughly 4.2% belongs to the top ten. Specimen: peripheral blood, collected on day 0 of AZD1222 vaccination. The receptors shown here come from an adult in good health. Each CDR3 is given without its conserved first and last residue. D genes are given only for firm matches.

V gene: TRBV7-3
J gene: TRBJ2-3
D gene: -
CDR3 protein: ASSLTGSTDTQY

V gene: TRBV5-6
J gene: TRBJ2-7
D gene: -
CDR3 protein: ASSLRDTSYEQY

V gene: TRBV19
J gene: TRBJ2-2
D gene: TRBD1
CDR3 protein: ASSSLPLTGDRNTGELF

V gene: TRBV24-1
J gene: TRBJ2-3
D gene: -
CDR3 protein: ATSEAGTTDTQY

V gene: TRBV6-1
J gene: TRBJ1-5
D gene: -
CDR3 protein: ASSEVAGFNQPQH

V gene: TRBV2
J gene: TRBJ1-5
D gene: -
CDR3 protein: ASSVAQYSNQPQH

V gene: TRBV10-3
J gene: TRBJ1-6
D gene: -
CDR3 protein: AIRGQLLGSPLH

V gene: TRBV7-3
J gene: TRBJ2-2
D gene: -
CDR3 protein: ASGGTGELF

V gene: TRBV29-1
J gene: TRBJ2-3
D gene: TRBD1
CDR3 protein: SVERTGIDDTQY

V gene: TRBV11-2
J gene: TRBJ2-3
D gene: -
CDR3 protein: ASSFHGTLQY

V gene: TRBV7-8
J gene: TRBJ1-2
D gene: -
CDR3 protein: ASSSWGLGNGYT

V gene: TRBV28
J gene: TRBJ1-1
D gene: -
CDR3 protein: ASSMASTNTEAF

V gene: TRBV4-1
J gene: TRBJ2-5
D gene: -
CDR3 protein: ASSQVGLKTQY

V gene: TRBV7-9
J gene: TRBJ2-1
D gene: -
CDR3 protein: ASSSRAVLGNEQF

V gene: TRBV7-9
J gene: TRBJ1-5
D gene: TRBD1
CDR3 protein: ASSSADRGGHQPQH

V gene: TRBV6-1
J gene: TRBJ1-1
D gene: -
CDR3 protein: ASSELAEAF

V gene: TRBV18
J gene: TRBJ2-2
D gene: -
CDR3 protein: ASSLNRVTGELF

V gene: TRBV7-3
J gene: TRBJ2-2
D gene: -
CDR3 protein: ASSLNQGSNTGELF

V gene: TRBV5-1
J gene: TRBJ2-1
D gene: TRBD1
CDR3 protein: ASSAGSGTGVSYNEQF

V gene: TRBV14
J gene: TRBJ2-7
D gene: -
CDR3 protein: ASSIRTESYEQY

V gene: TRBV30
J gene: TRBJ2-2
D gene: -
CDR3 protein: AWADPGELF

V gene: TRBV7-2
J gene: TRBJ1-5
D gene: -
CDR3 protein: ASSLDQGPQH

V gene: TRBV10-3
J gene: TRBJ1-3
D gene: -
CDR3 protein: AISSQGRGGNTIY

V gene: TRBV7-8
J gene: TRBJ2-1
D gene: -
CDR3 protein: ASSVTGGRGYNEQF

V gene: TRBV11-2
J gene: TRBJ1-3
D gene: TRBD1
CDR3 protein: ASQTTGSGNTIY

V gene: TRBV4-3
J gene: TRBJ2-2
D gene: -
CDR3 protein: ASSQESYPNTGELF

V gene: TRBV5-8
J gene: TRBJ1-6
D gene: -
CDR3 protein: ASSLVWDRRSPLH

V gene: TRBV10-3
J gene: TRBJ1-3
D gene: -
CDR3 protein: AISDSAVGNTIY

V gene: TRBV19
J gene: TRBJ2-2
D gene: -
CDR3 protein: ASRGLGSGNTGELF

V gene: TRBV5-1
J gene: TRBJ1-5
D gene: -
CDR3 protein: ASSLAAGGNQPQH

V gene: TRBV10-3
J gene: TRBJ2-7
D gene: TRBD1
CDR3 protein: AISESQGAGEQY

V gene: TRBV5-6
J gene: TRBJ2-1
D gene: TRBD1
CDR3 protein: ASSSGQGDEQF

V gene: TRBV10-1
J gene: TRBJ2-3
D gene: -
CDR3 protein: ASRGAASTDTQY

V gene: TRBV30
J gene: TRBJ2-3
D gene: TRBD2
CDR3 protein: ARGGRNTDTQY

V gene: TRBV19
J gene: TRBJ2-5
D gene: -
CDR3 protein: ASSPGLLETQY

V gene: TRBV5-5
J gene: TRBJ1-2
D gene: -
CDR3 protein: ASSPEPGYGYT

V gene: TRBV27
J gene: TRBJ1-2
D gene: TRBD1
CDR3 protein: ASSLHTGENYGYT

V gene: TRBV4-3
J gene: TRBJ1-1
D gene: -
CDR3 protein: ASSQDLEAGNTEAF

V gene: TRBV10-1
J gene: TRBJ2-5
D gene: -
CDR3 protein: ASSESAGRAGEKETQY

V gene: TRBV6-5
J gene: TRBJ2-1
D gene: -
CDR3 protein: ASSYSGYNEQF

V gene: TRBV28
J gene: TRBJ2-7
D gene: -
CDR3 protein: ASHGGYEQY

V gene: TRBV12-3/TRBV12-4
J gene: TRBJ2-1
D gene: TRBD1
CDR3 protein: ASTRDRAHEQF

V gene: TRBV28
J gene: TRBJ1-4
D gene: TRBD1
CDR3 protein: ASNAGTGAYEKLF

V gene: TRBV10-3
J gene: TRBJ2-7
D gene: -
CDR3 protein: AISEGEAGTYEQY

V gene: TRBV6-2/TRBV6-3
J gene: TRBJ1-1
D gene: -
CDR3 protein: ASSPLGSYTEAF

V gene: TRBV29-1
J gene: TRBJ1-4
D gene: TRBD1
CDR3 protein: SVDRGGEKLF

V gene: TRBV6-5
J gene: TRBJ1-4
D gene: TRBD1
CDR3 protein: ASSYTGEKEKLF

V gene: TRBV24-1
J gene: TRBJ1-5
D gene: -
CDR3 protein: ATSEGTRAGERNQPQH

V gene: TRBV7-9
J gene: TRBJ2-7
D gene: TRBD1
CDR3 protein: ASSLWGSGQGSYEQY

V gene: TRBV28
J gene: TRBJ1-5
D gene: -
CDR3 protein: ASSLEGVRNQPQH

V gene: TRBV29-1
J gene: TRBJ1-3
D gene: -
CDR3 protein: SVGYKAASGNTIY

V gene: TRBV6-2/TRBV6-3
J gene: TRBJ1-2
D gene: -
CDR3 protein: ASSYEGPYGYT

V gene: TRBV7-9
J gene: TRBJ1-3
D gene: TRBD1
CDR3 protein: ASSERTGGLDTIY

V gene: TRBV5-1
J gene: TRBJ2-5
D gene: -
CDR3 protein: ASSPTGQETQY